This is a list of T cell receptor beta chains from one sample in a study of monozygotic twins with inflammatory bowel disease. TCRdb processed the 5' RACE reads again and assigns one entry to each CDR3 protein, with no DNA. The sample holds around 450,000 distinct CDR3 sequences. Sequencing was done on a sample of blood. These receptors originate from a human donor with ulcerative colitis or Crohn's disease, or a healthy co-twin of an affected twin (not recorded which). Each CDR3 is given with its conserved first and last residue. Fields, in order: J gene, V gene, CDR3 protein.

>TRBJ1-5|TRBV30
CAWASYSNQPQHF
>TRBJ1-6|TRBV6-5
CASSYLGRWVDYNSPLHF
>TRBJ2-1|TRBV6-5
CASSYLGGTTPYNEQFF
>TRBJ2-5|TRBV6-1
CASRPPGNQETQYF
>TRBJ1-6|TRBV15
CATSNDYNSPLHF
>TRBJ1-4|TRBV3-1
CASSHHRGNEKLFF
>TRBJ2-1|TRBV7-2
CASTHYERDHNEQFF
>TRBJ1-1|TRBV7-2
CASSQGRTNTEAIF
>TRBJ2-1|TRBV7-9
CASSLGLDVAYNEQFF
>TRBJ2-5|TRBV20-1
CSALKGAEETQYF
>TRBJ1-1|TRBV5-1
CASSQGKNTEAFF
>TRBJ2-5|TRBV12-5
CASGLVTLAGGPDGETQYF
>TRBJ2-7|TRBV30
CAWKVGRAGEQYF
>TRBJ1-1|TRBV3-1
CASSAWTGSATEAFF
>TRBJ1-2|TRBV7-2
CASSSSGTGGNYGYTF
>TRBJ2-3|TRBV6-1
CASSEGWDTQYF
>TRBJ1-5|TRBV19
CASSMYSLNSNQPQHF
>TRBJ1-4|TRBV24-1
CATGTGTIEKLFF
>TRBJ2-2|TRBV18
CASSPLVPGELFF
>TRBJ2-5|TRBV9
CASSVGTDLSWETQCF
>TRBJ1-2|TRBV7-6
CASSSQGAGGYTF
>TRBJ2-2|TRBV5-1
CASREGVNAGELFF
>TRBJ1-1|TRBV18
CASTRDRDTEAFF
>TRBJ2-1|TRBV20-1
CSARAPSDYEQFF
>TRBJ2-1|TRBV29-1
CSVGDTSYNEQFF
>TRBJ2-3|TRBV20-1
CSARKGSSGGDTQYF
>TRBJ1-3|TRBV7-2
CASRPTASGNTIYF
>TRBJ1-5|TRBV6-6
CASSRDSILQPQHF
>TRBJ1-1|TRBV7-2
CASSLGGSQSAFF
>TRBJ1-2|TRBV10-3
CAIKPANYGYTF
>TRBJ1-1|TRBV9
CASSVILGTEAFF
>TRBJ2-2|TRBV6-5
CASSSPGYTGELFF
>TRBJ1-3|TRBV5-1
CASSLVQGAGNTIYF
>TRBJ2-7|TRBV14
CASSQERFEALGVYEQYF
>TRBJ2-1|TRBV7-2
CASSWKGNRGFEQFF
>TRBJ1-1|TRBV19
CASRGRQGHTEAFF
>TRBJ1-2|TRBV4-2
CASSQAQGAPVTYGYTF
>TRBJ1-1|TRBV18
CASSPFQGAGGMNTEAFF
>TRBJ2-3|TRBV6-2/TRBV6-3
CASSQGQITDTQYF
>TRBJ2-2|TRBV18
CASSTDINTGELFF
>TRBJ2-3|TRBV25-1
CASSRTTASPDTQYF
>TRBJ1-2|TRBV28
CASSLSYGYTF
>TRBJ1-5|TRBV4-1
CASSLGPGGRSNQPQHF
>TRBJ2-7|TRBV28
CASRGQGLGYYEQYF
>TRBJ1-2|TRBV20-1
CSARDQAGQGNYGYTF
>TRBJ2-7|TRBV6-1
CASRSGRRVYEQYF
>TRBJ2-7|TRBV6-1
CASSEHLSSYEQYF
>TRBJ2-1|TRBV24-1
CATSDSKGLAGVNEQFF
>TRBJ2-1|TRBV6-2/TRBV6-3
CASSGEKDSWGYNEQFF